These 12 T cell receptor beta chains were all obtained from the same sample, sequenced in a study of CD8 T cells in Susac syndrome. It was with random hexamers that roughly 0.45 to 1 ug RNA was reverse transcribed. One entry per CDR3 protein, called by TCRdb with MiXCR from the immunoSEQ multiplex PCR reads. The sample has fewer than 90,000 distinct CDR3 sequences; approximately 93% are singletons. What was sequenced was CD8+ T cells from PBMCs. The receptors derive from a human donor with Susac syndrome.

J is TRBJ2-7 and V is TRBV19; the D is unclear. Deletions cut 10 bases from V and 2 bases from J, with 15 bases between. The CDR3 sequence is 13 residues long. Germline V lookup: CDR1 LNHDA, CDR2 SQIVND (reference sequence). In DNA, the CDR3 is TGTGCCACAAGGCCGGGTCTGACCTACGAGCAGTACTTC. Translated: CATRPGLTYEQYF.

The chain links TRBV27 to TRBJ1-1, with D possibly being TRBD1 (5 bases). Trimming shortened V by 1 base and J by 5 bases, and 11 bases separated the two germline ends. The CDR3 length is 14 residues. Germline lookup yields CDR1 MNHEY and CDR2 SMNVEV (reference sequence). CDR3 bases: TGTGCCAGCAGTTTATTCGATGGGGCGACTGAAGCTTTCTTT. Translating it yields CASSLFDGATEAFF.

The CDR3 reads CASRLGLAGARTDTQYF. CDR3 nucleotides: TGTGCCAGCAGGCTGGGGCTAGCGGGGGCCCGCACAGATACGCAGTATTTT. The V and J genes are TRBV7-2 and TRBJ2-3; 10 nucleotides align to TRBD2. CDR3 length equals 17 residues. Per the germline V gene, CDR1 is SGHTA and CDR2 is FQGNSA. Unmatched junction bases numbered 10, after V lost 6 bases and J lost 1 base.

This clonotype has just a few counts. The chain joins TRBV3-1 to TRBJ2-7; D assignment may be TRBD1 or TRBD2 (5 bases each). From germline, CDR1 is LGHDT and CDR2 YNNKEL (reference sequence). With 3 bases removed from V and 7 bases from J, the gap between germline ends came to 16 bases. CDR3 size: 14 residues. Written as DNA, the CDR3 is TGTGCCAGCAGCCAGGATCCGGGACCGCGGGAGCAGTACTTC. This codes for CASSQDPGPREQYF.

This clonotype was detected a few times. The chain links TRBV7-3 to TRBJ2-1; possibly TRBD2 for D (5 bases). The CDR3 totals 14 residues. V lost 3 bases, J lost 2 bases, and 8 bases lay in between. Germline-derived CDR1 and CDR2 are SGHTA and FQGTGA. CDR3 amino acids: CASSFPGAYNEQFF. The CDR3, as DNA: TGTGCCAGCAGCTTCCCCGGGGCCTACAATGAGCAGTTCTTC. The complete variable domain, with remaining parts taken from reference TRBV7-3 and TRBJ2-1, reads GAGVSQTPSNKVTEKGKYVELRCDPISGHTALYWYRQSLGQGPEFLIYFQGTGAADDSGLPNDRFFAVRPEGSVSTLKIQRTERGDSAVYLCASSFPGAYNEQFFGPGTRLTVL.

V and J are TRBV3-1 and TRBJ2-1, with TRBD1 matching over 7 bases. The J segment lost 0 bases and the V segment lost 1 base, leaving 6 bases of the junction unmatched. This CDR3 comprises 17 residues. Germline assignment: CDR1 LGHDT and CDR2 YNNKEL (reference sequence). CDR3 loop: CASSQAAGTVSYNEQFF. CDR3 in DNA: TGTGCCAGCAGCCAAGCCGCCGGGACAGTCTCCTACAATGAGCAGTTCTTC.

The chain uses TRBV27 and TRBJ2-1; TRBD1 matches 8 bases. Germline CDR1 and CDR2: MNHEY and SMNVEV (reference sequence). The CDR3 sequence is 19 residues long. The V segment lost 2 bases and the J segment 9 bases; nucleotides outside the gene matches: 21. CDR3 bases: TGTGCCAGCAGTTTAGTCCACCGCACCAGACAGGGGCGGTATAGTGAGCAGTTCTTC. Translation: CASSLVHRTRQGRYSEQFF.

Only one count was recorded for this clonotype. This chain connects TRBV19 to TRBJ1-6, with D unresolved. The CDR3 is 15 residues long. CDR1 LNHDA and CDR2 SQIVND come from the germline V gene (reference sequence). V lost 5 bases and J 4 bases, leaving 12 bases between the germline ends. The chain's CDR3 is CASSVSTEYNSPLHF. The CDR3 DNA reads as TGTGCCAGTAGTGTTTCGACCGAATATAATTCACCCCTCCACTTT.

This clonotype has more than one count but fewer than ten. This chain connects TRBV20-1 to TRBJ1-3, with TRBD1 as a possible D gene (6 bases). The CDR3 sequence is 12 residues long. Looked up from germline, CDR1 is DFQATT and CDR2 is SNEGSKA (reference sequence). The CDR3 nucleotides are TGCAGCTTTGGACAGACTGGAAACACCATATATTTT. It codes for CSFGQTGNTIYF.

This sequence joins TRBV6-5 and TRBJ2-2; TRBD2 matches at 7 bases. Germline CDR1 MNHEY, CDR2 SVGAGI. V lost 6 bases, J lost 3 bases, and 1 base stayed unmatched. The CDR3 loop spans 13 amino acids. The CDR3 here is CASRGGYTGELFF. CDR3 in DNA: TGTGCCAGCAGGGGAGGGTACACCGGGGAGCTGTTTTTT.

The rearrangement joins TRBV18 to TRBJ1-4; D is uncertain. The V end lost 0 bases, the J end lost 5 bases, and 10 bases lay between the germline ends. In germline, CDR1 is KGHSH, CDR2 LQKENI. The CDR3 is made up of 15 amino acids. This CDR3 is CASSPPSERNEKLFF. CDR3 in DNA: TGTGCCAGCTCACCACCGTCAGAACGAAATGAAAAACTGTTTTTT.

The V gene is TRBV6-2 or TRBV6-3, the J gene TRBJ2-7; a weak D match, TRBD2 (6 bases). CDR1 and CDR2 (germline): MNHEY, SVGEGT. CDR3 size: 15 residues. The V end lost 4 bases, the J end lost 1 base, and 14 bases lay between the germline ends. The CDR3 spells CASSFVGGASYEQYF. The DNA of the CDR3 is TGTGCCAGCAGTTTCGTCGGGGGAGCTTCCTACGAGCAGTACTTC.